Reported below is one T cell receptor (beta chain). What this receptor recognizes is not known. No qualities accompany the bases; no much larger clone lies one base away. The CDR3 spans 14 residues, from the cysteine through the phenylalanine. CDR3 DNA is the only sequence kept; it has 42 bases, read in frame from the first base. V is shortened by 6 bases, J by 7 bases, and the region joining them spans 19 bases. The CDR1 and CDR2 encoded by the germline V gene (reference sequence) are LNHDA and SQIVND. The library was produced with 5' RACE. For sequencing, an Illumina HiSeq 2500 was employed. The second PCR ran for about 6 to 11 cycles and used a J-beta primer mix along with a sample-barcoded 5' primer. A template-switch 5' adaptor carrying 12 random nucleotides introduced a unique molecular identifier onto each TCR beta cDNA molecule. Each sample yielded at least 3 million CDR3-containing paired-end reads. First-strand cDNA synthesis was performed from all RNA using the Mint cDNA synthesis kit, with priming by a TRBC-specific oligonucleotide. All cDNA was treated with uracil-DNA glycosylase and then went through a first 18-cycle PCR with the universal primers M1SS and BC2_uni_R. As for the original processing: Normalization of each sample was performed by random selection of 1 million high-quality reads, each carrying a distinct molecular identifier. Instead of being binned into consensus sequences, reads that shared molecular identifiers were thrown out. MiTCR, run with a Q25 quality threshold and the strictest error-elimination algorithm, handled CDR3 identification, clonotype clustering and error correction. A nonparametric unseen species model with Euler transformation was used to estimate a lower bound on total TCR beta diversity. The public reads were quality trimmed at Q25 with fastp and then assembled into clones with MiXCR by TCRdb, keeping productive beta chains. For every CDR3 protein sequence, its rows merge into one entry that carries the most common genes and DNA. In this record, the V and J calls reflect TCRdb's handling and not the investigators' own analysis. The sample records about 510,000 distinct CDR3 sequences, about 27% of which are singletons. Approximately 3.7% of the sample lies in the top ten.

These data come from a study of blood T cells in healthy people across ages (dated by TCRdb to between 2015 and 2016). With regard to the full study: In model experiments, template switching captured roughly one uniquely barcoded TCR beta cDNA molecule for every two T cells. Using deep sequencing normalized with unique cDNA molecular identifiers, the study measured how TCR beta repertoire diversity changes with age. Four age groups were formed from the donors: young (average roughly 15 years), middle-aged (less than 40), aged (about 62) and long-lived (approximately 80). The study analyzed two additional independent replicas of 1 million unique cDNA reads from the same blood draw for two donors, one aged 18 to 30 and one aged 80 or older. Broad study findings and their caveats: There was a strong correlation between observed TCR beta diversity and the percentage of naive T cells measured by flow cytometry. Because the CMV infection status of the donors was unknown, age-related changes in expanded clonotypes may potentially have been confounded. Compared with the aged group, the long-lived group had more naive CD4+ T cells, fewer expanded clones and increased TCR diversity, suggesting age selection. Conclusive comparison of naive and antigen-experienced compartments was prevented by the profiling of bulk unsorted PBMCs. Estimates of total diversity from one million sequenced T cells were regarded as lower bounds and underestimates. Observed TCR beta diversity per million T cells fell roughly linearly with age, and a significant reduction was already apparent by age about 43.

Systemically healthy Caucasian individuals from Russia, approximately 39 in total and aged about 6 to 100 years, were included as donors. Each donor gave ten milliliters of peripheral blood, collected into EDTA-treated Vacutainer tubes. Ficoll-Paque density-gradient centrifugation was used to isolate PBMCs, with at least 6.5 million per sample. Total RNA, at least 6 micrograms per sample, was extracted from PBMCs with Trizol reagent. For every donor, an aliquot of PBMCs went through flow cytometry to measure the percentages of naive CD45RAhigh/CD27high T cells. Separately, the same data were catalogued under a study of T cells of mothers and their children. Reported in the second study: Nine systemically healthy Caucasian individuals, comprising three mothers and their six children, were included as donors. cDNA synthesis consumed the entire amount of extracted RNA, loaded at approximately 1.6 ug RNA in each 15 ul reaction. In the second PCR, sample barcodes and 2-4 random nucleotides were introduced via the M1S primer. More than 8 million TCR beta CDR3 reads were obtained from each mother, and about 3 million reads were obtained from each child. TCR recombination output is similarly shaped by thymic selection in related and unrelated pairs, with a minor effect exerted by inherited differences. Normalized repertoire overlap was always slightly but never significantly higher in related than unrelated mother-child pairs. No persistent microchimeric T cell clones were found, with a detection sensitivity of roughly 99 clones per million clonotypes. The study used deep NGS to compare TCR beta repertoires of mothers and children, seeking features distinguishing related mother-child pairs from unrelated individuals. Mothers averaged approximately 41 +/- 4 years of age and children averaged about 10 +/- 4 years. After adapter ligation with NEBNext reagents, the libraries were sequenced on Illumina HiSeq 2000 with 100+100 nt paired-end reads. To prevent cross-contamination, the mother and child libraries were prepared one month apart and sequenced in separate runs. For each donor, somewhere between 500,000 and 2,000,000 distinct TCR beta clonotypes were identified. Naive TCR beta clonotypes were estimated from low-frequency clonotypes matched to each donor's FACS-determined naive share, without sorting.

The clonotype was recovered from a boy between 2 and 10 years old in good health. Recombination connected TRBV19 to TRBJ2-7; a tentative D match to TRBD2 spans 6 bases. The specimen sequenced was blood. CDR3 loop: CASRMGGTWGEQYF. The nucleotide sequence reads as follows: TGTGCCAGTAGGATGGGCGGGACCTGGGGGGAGCAGTACTTC.